This T cell receptor (beta chain) comes out of a study of CD8 T cells in ankylosing spondylitis. Library preparation for TCR beta used quantitative 5'-RACE with molecular barcodes. TCRdb redid the calling of the 5' RACE reads with MiXCR, one entry per CDR3 protein. The sample lists about 440,000 distinct CDR3 sequences; 17% were seen once. The table lists this clonotype with many counts. Its antigen is currently unknown. Germline V lookup: CDR1 LGHDT, CDR2 YNNKEL (reference sequence). The CDR3 covers 16 residues. Trimming cost V 1 base and J 6 bases, with 16 bases left between them. The study's findings and limits: Blood of patients with ankylosing spondylitis appeared to be characterized by a TCR beta motif of eight highly homologous variants. Reportedly, significant enrichment of disease-linked clones occurred in matched ankylosing spondylitis synovial fluid.

The chain couples TRBV3-1 to TRBJ1-5, with D maybe TRBD1 (6 bases). Sequenced sample: blood, either unsorted or a sorted T cell fraction (not recorded which). The clonotype originates from a male donor with ankylosing spondylitis. The CDR3 DNA sequence: TGTGCCAGCAGCCAAGGGGGGGCCCAGAAGGGTCAGCCCCAGCATTTT. Protein product: CASSQGGAQKGQPQHF. Based on the CDR3 plus reference TRBV3-1 and TRBJ1-5, the full variable domain is DTAVSQTPKYLVTQMGNDKSIKCEQNLGHDTMYWYKQDSKKFLKIMFSYNNKELIINETVPNRFSPKSPDKAHLNLHINSLELGDSAVYFCASSQGGAQKGQPQHFGDGTRLSIL.